The present entry profiles one T cell receptor beta chain with its context. The germline V gene has CDR1 MNHEY and CDR2 SVGAGI. V lost 3 bases, J lost 0 bases, and 5 bases lay in between. The length of the CDR3 is 13 residues. Assay: immunoSEQ multiplex PCR; the TCRdb copy retains only in-frame clones and omits some. Among 35,000 to 50,000 clones listed, almost 70% were seen once. This record comes from a study of cytotoxic CD8 clonotypes in ibrutinib-treated CLL. Sequencing used PBMCs, obtained after 12 months of ibrutinib treatment. This clonotype was obtained from a human donor with chronic lymphocytic leukemia. The chain uses TRBV6-5 and TRBJ1-2; D remains ambiguous. The DNA of the CDR3 is TGTGCCAGCAGTTATGACCCTAACTATGGCTACACCTTC. This encodes CASSYDPNYGYTF.